This T cell receptor (beta chain) was profiled in a study of cytomegalovirus exposure and HLA in healthy donors. The study's findings and limits: Earlier analysis yielded a pattern in which most TCR beta V segments were productive about 90% or about 30% of the time.

Germline V lookup: CDR1 ENHRY, CDR2 SYGVKD. Trimming took 6 bases from V and 5 from J; bases not matched to a gene: 6. There are 14 residues in the CDR3. In regard to this clone: Its antigen is not identified.

Primers: 60 Vbeta forward and 13 Jbeta reverse. Profiled with immunoSEQ multiplex PCR; TCRdb holds only in-frame clones, not every one. The table lists fewer than 250,000 clones, around four fifths of them singletons. This TCR was recovered from a male donor in good health and CMV-seronegative. The sample taken for sequencing was PBMCs. The chain employs TRBV10-3 and TRBJ2-5; 10 bases line up with TRBD2. The CDR3 protein is CAIREAGGPETQYF. For the CDR3, the DNA is TGTGCCATCAGAGAAGCGGGAGGGCCGGAGACCCAGTACTTC.